One and the same sample provided the 4 T cell receptor beta chains below, sequenced in a study of blood T cell repertoires in COVID-19 (dated by TCRdb to the early 2020s). Receptor amplification or capture employed the immunoSEQ multiplex PCR assay. TCRdb re-hosts the immuneACCESS table, in-frame sequences only. Its copies lack some clones; in the studies checked, an unresolved V gene accounts for under half of them, and the cause for the rest is not known. The sample profile shows 200,000 to 250,000 clones; more than 70% of them were found once. The ten largest clones represent about 3.8% of the sample. Sequencing was carried out using peripheral blood. These receptors originate from an elderly woman with acute or convalescent COVID-19.

This clone has only one observation. V and J are TRBV19 and TRBJ2-7, with 7 nucleotides matching TRBD1. CDR3 size: 15 residues. After removal of 1 base from V and 3 bases from J, the junction contained 6 bases not matched to a gene. CDR1 and CDR2 from the germline V gene are LNHDA and SQIVND (reference sequence). In nucleotides, the CDR3 is TGTGCCAGTAGTATAGTCGGGACAGACAGCTACGAGCAGTACTTC. Translated, it gives CASSIVGTDSYEQYF.

This clone was recorded only once. CDR3 coding DNA: TGTGCCAGCAGTGAATTAGGGGGCAGCTATGGCTACACCTTC. This gives the protein CASSELGGSYGYTF. The chain couples TRBV6-1 to TRBJ1-2; 7 bases are a match to TRBD1. Germline V lookup: CDR1 MNHNS, CDR2 SASEGT. V lost 2 bases and J lost 4; bases outside the gene matches: 4. This CDR3 spans 14 amino acids.

This clone showed up just a few times. The CDR3 protein is CASRRDRGSRNTEAFF. The CDR3 bases are TGTGCCAGCAGGCGTGACAGGGGAAGTAGGAACACTGAAGCTTTCTTT. V is TRBV11-2 and J is TRBJ1-1, with 8 bases that match TRBD1. Germline V gene lookup returns CDR1 SGHAT and CDR2 FQNNGV. V was pared by 6 bases and J by 1 base, with 10 bases of the junction left unmatched. The CDR3 totals 16 residues.

A few counts support this clone. The chain employs TRBV5-1 and TRBJ2-2, with D unresolved. CDR1 SGHRS and CDR2 YFSETQ come from the germline V gene. V dropped 3 bases and J dropped 7 bases, with 16 bases sitting between them. CDR3 length: 15 amino acids. This CDR3 reads CASSSPLRSVGELFF. CDR3 DNA: TGCGCCAGCAGCTCGCCCTTGAGGTCGGTCGGGGAGCTGTTTTTT.